Each of the 30 T cell receptor beta chains below was sequenced from the same sample in a study of T-cell reconstitution after alpha-beta-depleted transplantation in children. Unique molecular identifiers were incorporated during preparation of the TCRbeta library. TCRdb re-derived calls from the PCR reads in MiXCR, one entry per CDR3 protein. The profile shows 200,000 to 300,000 distinct CDR3 sequences, more than 10% of them singletons. The sequences come from PBMCs from the stem cell graft donor, collected from the stem cell graft. The receptors were sampled from a human donor who donated a stem cell graft to a child with acute lymphoblastic leukemia.

The table lists this clonotype with many counts. J is TRBJ2-3 and V is TRBV6-6, with D tentatively TRBD1 (5 bases). V was clipped by 8 bases and J by 7 bases, with 10 bases between them. This CDR3 has 11 amino acids. Germline CDR1 is MNHNY and CDR2 is SVGAGI (reference sequence). CDR3 sequence: CASGAANTQYF. In DNA form, the CDR3 reads TGTGCCAGCGGGGCCGCAAATACGCAGTATTTT.

Notes on this clonotype: A much larger clone differs by one base, so this may be a read error. The chain has TRBV5-1 and TRBJ2-2, with D hard to call. Germline-derived CDR1 and CDR2 are SGHRS and YFSETQ. This CDR3 is 15 amino acids long. CDR3 region: CASSLVTTNTWELFF. CDR3 sequence (DNA): TGCGCCAGCAGCTTGGTTACAACGAACACCTGGGAGCTGTTTTTT.

The genes are TRBV20-1 and TRBJ2-7; the match to TRBD1 covers 12 bases. Losses at the gene ends were 5 bases for V and 5 bases for J; bases not matched to a gene: 13. The CDR3 is made up of 16 amino acids. Germline values: CDR1 DFQATT, CDR2 SNEGSKA (reference sequence). CDR3 loop: CSARQDRDRGLDEQYF. CDR3 nucleotides: TGCAGTGCTCGACAAGACCGGGACAGGGGGCTGGACGAGCAGTACTTC.

In DNA, the CDR3 is TGTGCCAGCTCACCTACCGGGACAGGGGGCTACGAGCAGTACTTC. Its translation is CASSPTGTGGYEQYF. This rearrangement joins TRBV18 to TRBJ2-7, with TRBD1 identical over 11 bases. V gave up 3 bases and J gave up 3 bases; unmatched junction bases: 4. Germline assignment: CDR1 KGHSH and CDR2 LQKENI. The CDR3 is made up of 15 amino acids.

The V call is TRBV11-2, the J call TRBJ2-3, with no clear D. Germline V gene sequence: CDR1 SGHAT, CDR2 FQNNGV. The length of the CDR3 is 18 residues. V shed 5 bases and J shed 6 bases, with 27 bases lying between them. CDR3 sequence reads: CASSPSSRRIRSADTQYF. The CDR3 DNA reads as TGTGCCAGCAGCCCTTCATCGCGGCGGATCCGTTCAGCGGATACGCAGTATTTT.

This clonotype occurred many times. This chain connects TRBV6-1 to TRBJ2-7; 7 bases agree with TRBD1. V was clipped by 5 bases and J by 2 bases; unmatched bases: 6. Germline values: CDR1 MNHNS, CDR2 SASEGT. The length of the CDR3 is 14 residues. As DNA, the CDR3 is TGTGCCAGCAGTAGAACAGGGGCCGCCTACGAGCAGTACTTC. Its protein product is CASSRTGAAYEQYF.

The V gene is TRBV12-3 or TRBV12-4, the J gene TRBJ1-5; D is unresolved. V dropped 6 bases and J dropped 3 bases, with 9 bases sitting between them. The CDR3 totals 13 residues. Here the CDR3 reads CASRNTINQPQHF. CDR3 nucleotide sequence: TGTGCCAGCAGAAACACGATCAATCAGCCCCAGCATTTT.

At least ten counts were recorded for this clonotype. J is TRBJ2-2 and V is TRBV5-1, with a weak D call TRBD1 (5 bases). Between the trimmed V and J ends, which lost 4 bases and 4 bases, there was a span of 17 bases. CDR3 length equals 16 residues. The germline gives CDR1 SGHRS, CDR2 YFSETQ. The CDR3 bases are TGCGCCAGCAGCCCCTCAATGACAGCTGGCACCGGGGAGCTGTTTTTT. It encodes CASSPSMTAGTGELFF.

This clonotype was detected ten times or more. The gene calls are TRBV11-1 and TRBJ2-1, with 9 bases aligning to TRBD2. With V trimmed by 5 bases and J by 6 bases, 17 bases remained unmatched. The CDR3 contains 18 residues. Germline V lookup: CDR1 SGHAT, CDR2 FQDESV (reference sequence). CDR3 sequence (DNA): TGTGCCAGCAGCAACCCTACTAGCGGGTTGAACGGGGGCAATGAGCAGTTCTTC. It specifies CASSNPTSGLNGGNEQFF.

The table lists this clonotype with many counts. This chain connects TRBV11-2 to TRBJ2-5; maybe TRBD2 (6 bases). The germline V gene encodes CDR1 SGHAT and CDR2 FQNNGV. This CDR3 is 20 amino acids long. V was pared by 4 bases and J by 7 bases, with 34 bases between. The CDR3 DNA reads as TGTGCCAGCAGCTCACTTCGGGATCGGGCGCTAGCGAATGAAATAGGGACCCAGTACTTC. Translating gives CASSSLRDRALANEIGTQYF.

This clonotype turned up a few times. The chain carries TRBV27 and TRBJ2-4; D is possibly TRBD1 or TRBD2 (5 bases each). Trimming took 8 bases from V and 14 from J, leaving 16 bases between them. This CDR3 contains 11 residues. Per the germline V gene, CDR1 is MNHEY and CDR2 is SMNVEV (reference sequence). The CDR3 nucleotides are TGTGCCAGCGCTGGTGGGGGAAGAAAGTACTTC. Its protein product is CASAGGGRKYF.

This clonotype occurred many times. V gene TRBV29-1 combines with J gene TRBJ2-7; 9 positions agree with TRBD1. V lost 4 bases to trimming and J lost 0 bases; unmatched junction nucleotides: 1. Per germline, CDR1 SQVTM and CDR2 ANQGSEA. The CDR3 is 13 amino acids. CDR3 protein: CSVGDRASYEQYF. The CDR3 DNA reads TGCAGCGTTGGGGACAGGGCCTCCTACGAGCAGTACTTC.

This clonotype was observed at least ten times. The V gene is TRBV4-3, the J gene TRBJ1-1; the D is unclear. Germline V CDR1 and CDR2: LGHNA, YSLEER. V lost 1 base, J lost 5 bases, and 14 bases lay in between. This CDR3 contains 15 residues. This CDR3 reads CASSQALLPGTEAFF. CDR3 sequence (DNA): TGCGCCAGCAGCCAAGCTCTCCTCCCTGGGACTGAAGCTTTCTTT.

This clonotype occurred many times. The V call is TRBV6-5, the J call TRBJ2-1; D may match TRBD1 or TRBD2 (5 bases each). The CDR3 sequence is 16 residues long. The germline gives CDR1 MNHEY, CDR2 SVGAGI. The V end lost 6 bases, the J end lost 5 bases, and 20 bases lay between the germline ends. Here the CDR3 reads CASRPRGQGRNNEQFF. The CDR3 bases are TGTGCCAGCAGGCCTAGGGGCCAGGGACGGAACAATGAGCAGTTCTTC.

The J gene is TRBJ1-5, the V gene TRBV6-4, with D uncertain. Between the trimmed V and J ends, which lost 5 bases and 4 bases, there was a span of 15 bases. This CDR3 spans 15 amino acids. Germline V gene sequence: CDR1 MRHNA, CDR2 SNTAGT. The CDR3 reads CASSIRAGGNQPQHF. CDR3 DNA: TGTGCCAGCAGTATCCGGGCAGGAGGGAATCAGCCCCAGCATTTT.

This clonotype came up many times. The chain recombines TRBV9 with TRBJ2-7; TRBD1 agrees at 11 bases. CDR1 and CDR2 from the germline V gene are SGDLS and YYNGEE. The ends lost 3 bases at V and 5 bases at J; junction bases unmatched: 7. The length of the CDR3 is 15 residues. The chain's CDR3 is CASSGGDRGEHEQYF. The CDR3 nucleotides read TGTGCCAGCAGCGGAGGGGACAGGGGGGAGCACGAGCAGTACTTC.

In this sample, this clonotype turned up a few times. The chain carries TRBV20-1 and TRBJ2-7; no clear D. Germline assignment: CDR1 DFQATT and CDR2 SNEGSKA (reference sequence). Trimming pared 6 bases from V and 5 bases from J, leaving 11 bases between. This CDR3 spans 11 amino acids. In DNA, the CDR3 is TGCAGTGCGAGCCCGGGTCACGAGCAGTACTTC. Translation: CSASPGHEQYF.

This clonotype was observed many times. The chain couples TRBV10-3 to TRBJ2-5, with 11 bases lining up with TRBD2. Unmatched junction bases numbered 1, after V lost 5 bases and J lost 5 bases. The CDR3 consists of 13 residues. Germline CDR1 reads ENHRY; CDR2 reads SYGVKD. As DNA, the CDR3 is TGTGCCATCAGTAGACTAGCGGGGGAGACCCAGTACTTC. Residues: CAISRLAGETQYF.

This clonotype has a count of ten or more. This rearrangement joins TRBV6-1 to TRBJ1-2; TRBD1 might be the D (5 bases). The germline CDR1 and CDR2 sequences are MNHNS and SASEGT. Trimming removed 8 bases from V and 7 bases from J, with 20 bases in between. The CDR3 contains 14 residues. DNA of the CDR3: TGTGCCAGCTGGCGTACCGGGGACTTTCGTGGCTACACCTTC. Residues: CASWRTGDFRGYTF.

This clonotype was observed many times. CDR3 nucleotides: TGTGCCAGCAGATCCGACAGGGAAGAAAAACTGTTTTTT. Protein product: CASRSDREEKLFF. The V and J genes are TRBV28 and TRBJ1-4, with TRBD1 matching over 7 bases. Germline CDR1 MDHEN, CDR2 SYDVKM. This CDR3 contains 13 residues. The V and J ends lost 6 bases and 8 bases, in that order; junction bases with no gene match: 6.

Many counts were recorded for this clonotype. The J gene is TRBJ1-1, the V gene TRBV25-1, with D tentatively TRBD1 (6 bases). Per germline, CDR1 MGHDK and CDR2 SYGVNS. The V and J ends lost 1 base and 12 bases respectively, with 12 bases between them. The CDR3 has 12 amino acids. This chain's CDR3 is CASSELWGATFF. In DNA form, the CDR3 reads TGTGCCAGCAGTGAATTGTGGGGGGCTACTTTCTTT.

The table lists this clonotype with many counts. The J gene is TRBJ2-5, the V gene TRBV14; possibly TRBD1 for D (6 bases). CDR3 length equals 16 residues. The V and J ends lost 4 bases and 5 bases respectively, with 20 bases between them. Germline loops: CDR1 SGHDN, CDR2 FVKESK. The CDR3 region has the DNA TGTGCCAGCAGCCTTAAGCTAGAAACAGGGCGGGAGACCCAGTACTTC. The encoded protein is CASSLKLETGRETQYF.

This clonotype occurred many times. The genes are TRBV7-2 and TRBJ2-3; 8 bases are shared with TRBD2. Germline CDR1 is SGHTA and CDR2 is FQGNSA. The V segment lost 4 bases and the J segment 0 bases; nucleotides outside the gene matches: 3. CDR3 length: 15 residues. DNA for the CDR3: TGTGCCAGCAGCTGGTCGGGGGGGAGCACAGATACGCAGTATTTT. This codes for CASSWSGGSTDTQYF.

This clonotype was seen ten or more times. The rearrangement links TRBV6-5 to TRBJ2-1, with 8 bases identical to TRBD2. Losses at the gene ends were 0 bases for V and 7 bases for J; bases not matched to a gene: 8. Germline loops: CDR1 MNHEY, CDR2 SVGAGI. The CDR3 consists of 16 residues. The CDR3 region has the DNA TGTGCCAGCAGTTACTCGACCAGCGGGGGCAGGAATGAGCAGTTCTTC. Translating gives CASSYSTSGGRNEQFF.

This clonotype was seen repeatedly, ten times or more. The chain combines TRBV12-3 or TRBV12-4 with TRBJ1-1; 7 bases are a match to TRBD1. The CDR3 spans 14 residues. The V segment lost 3 bases and the J segment 10 bases; nucleotides outside the gene matches: 11. The CDR3 sequence: CASSFLTGTAGAFF. In nucleotides, the CDR3 is TGTGCCAGCAGTTTCCTAACCGGGACAGCGGGAGCTTTCTTT.

Note on this clonotype: Being one base from a much bigger clone, this may be a read error. This chain joins TRBV20-1 and TRBJ1-1, with 7 bases aligning to TRBD1. V was pared by 0 bases and J by 5 bases, with 12 bases of the junction left unmatched. The germline V gene has CDR1 DFQATT and CDR2 SNEGSKA (reference sequence). The length of the CDR3 is 16 residues. The CDR3 sequence: CSARDLATGRRTEAFF. DNA of the CDR3: TGCAGTGCTAGAGATCTGGCGACAGGGCGGAGGACTGAAGCTTTCTTT.

This clonotype was counted ten times or more. This rearrangement joins TRBV2 to TRBJ2-7; perhaps TRBD1 as D (6 bases). Per germline, CDR1 SNHLY and CDR2 FYNNEI. Trimming cost V 4 bases and J 6 bases, with 19 bases left between them. The CDR3 spans 15 residues. The CDR3 nucleotides read TGTGCCAGCAGTGGACAGGCAAACTCCTTTCCCGAGCAGTACTTC. This translates into CASSGQANSFPEQYF.

This clonotype came up many times. The genes are TRBV7-9 and TRBJ1-6; possible D gene TRBD1, 6 bases. Trimming took off 4 bases at V and 5 bases at J, with 9 bases between the two ends. Germline CDR1 is SEHNR and CDR2 is FQNEAQ (reference sequence). The CDR3 runs to 14 residues. The CDR3 is CASSSDRHNSPLHF. The CDR3 coding sequence is TGTGCCAGCAGCTCGGACAGACATAATTCACCCCTCCACTTT. The full variable domain, in which reference TRBV7-9 and TRBJ1-6 provide the parts outside the CDR3, is DTGVSQNPRHKITKRGQNVTFRCDPISEHNRLYWYRQTLGQGPEFLTYFQNEAQLEKSRLLSDRFSAERPKGSFSTLEIQRTEQGDSAMYLCASSSDRHNSPLHFGNGTRLTVT.

This clonotype was detected many times. This chain joins TRBV7-8 and TRBJ1-3, with unresolved D. This CDR3 comprises 16 residues. V lost 5 bases and J 4 bases, leaving 18 bases between the germline ends. The germline V gene encodes CDR1 SGHVS and CDR2 FQNEAQ. CDR3 region: CASSPAGPRAGNTIYF. The CDR3 bases are TGTGCCAGCAGCCCTGCGGGCCCTCGGGCCGGAAACACCATATATTTT.

Many counts were recorded for this clonotype. CDR3 DNA: TGCAGTGCTAGAGTTTGGGACTCCCCCTACAATGAGCAGTTCTTC. Residues: CSARVWDSPYNEQFF. The chain uses TRBV20-1 and TRBJ2-1, with TRBD2 as a possible D gene (6 bases). The CDR3 consists of 15 residues. Germline V gene sequence: CDR1 DFQATT, CDR2 SNEGSKA (reference sequence). V lost 1 base to trimming and J lost 2 bases, with 12 bases between them.